This T cell receptor (beta chain) was sequenced for a study of blood T cell repertoires in COVID-19. Study details: Italy, Spain and the United States were the sources of the convalescent and acute COVID-19 samples.

The germline V gene encodes CDR1 MNHEY and CDR2 SMNVEV (reference sequence). J gave up 4 bases and V 2 bases, and 8 bases lay outside the gene matches. This CDR3 has 16 residues. Per the authors' pipeline: Using reference gene primer amplification, nucleated cell counts were estimated. Generated by immunoSEQ multiplex PCR, the TCRdb table keeps only in-frame clones and is missing some. The V and J calls and clone size come from that table; D and trimming were worked out from the DNA. This sample has hundreds of thousands of clones, with roughly nine tenths found just once. Ages ranged from about 18 to 89 years, with residence in 24 US areas.

The sequenced sample consisted of PBMCs or T cells enriched from blood (not recorded which). The sequence was collected from a woman aged 55 to 70 who had recovered from COVID-19. The V gene is TRBV27, the J gene TRBJ1-1; 9 bases agree with TRBD1. The CDR3: CASSLDRTGGGTEAFF. The CDR3 DNA follows: TGTGCCAGCAGTTTAGACCGCACAGGGGGCGGCACTGAAGCTTTCTTT.